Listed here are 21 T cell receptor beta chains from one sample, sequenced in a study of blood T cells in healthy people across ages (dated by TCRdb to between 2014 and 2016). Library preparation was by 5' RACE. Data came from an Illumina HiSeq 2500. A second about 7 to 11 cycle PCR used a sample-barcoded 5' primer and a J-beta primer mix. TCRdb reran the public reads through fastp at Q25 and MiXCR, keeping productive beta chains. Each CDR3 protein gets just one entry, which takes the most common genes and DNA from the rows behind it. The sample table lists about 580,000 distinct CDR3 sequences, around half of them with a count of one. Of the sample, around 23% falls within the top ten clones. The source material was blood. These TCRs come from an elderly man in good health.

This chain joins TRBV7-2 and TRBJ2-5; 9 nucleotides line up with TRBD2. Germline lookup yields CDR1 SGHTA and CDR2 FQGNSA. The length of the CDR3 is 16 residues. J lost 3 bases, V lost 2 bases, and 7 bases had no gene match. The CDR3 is CASSLLLAGREETQYF. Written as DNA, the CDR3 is TGTGCCAGCAGCTTATTGCTAGCGGGAAGAGAAGAGACCCAGTACTTC.

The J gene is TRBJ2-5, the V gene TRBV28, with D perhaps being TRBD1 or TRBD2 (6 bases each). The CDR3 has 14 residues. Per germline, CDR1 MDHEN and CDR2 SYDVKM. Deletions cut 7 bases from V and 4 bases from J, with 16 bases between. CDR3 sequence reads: CASIRSGGSETQYF. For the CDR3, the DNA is TGTGCCAGCATTAGGTCCGGGGGCTCAGAGACCCAGTACTTC. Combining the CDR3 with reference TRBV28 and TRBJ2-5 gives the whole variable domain DVKVTQSSRYLVKRTGEKVFLECVQDMDHENMFWYRQDPGLGLRLIYFSYDVKMKEKGDIPEGYSVSREKKERFSLILESASTNQTSMYLCASIRSGGSETQYFGPGTRLLVL.

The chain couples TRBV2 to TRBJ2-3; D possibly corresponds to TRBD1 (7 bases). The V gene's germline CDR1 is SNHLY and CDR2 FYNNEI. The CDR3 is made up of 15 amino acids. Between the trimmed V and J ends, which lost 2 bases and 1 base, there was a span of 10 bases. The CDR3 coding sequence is TGTGCCAGCAGTGAACAGGGGGGAGGCACAGATACGCAGTATTTT. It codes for CASSEQGGGTDTQYF.

The CDR3 loop reads CASSFWGLGNTEAFF. CDR3 nucleotide sequence: TGTGCCAGCAGCTTTTGGGGGCTAGGGAACACTGAAGCTTTCTTT. The J gene is TRBJ1-1, the V gene TRBV7-9, with D perhaps matching TRBD1 (6 bases). The CDR3 covers 15 residues. CDR1 is SEHNR, CDR2 FQNEAQ, per germline (reference sequence). The V gene lost 3 bases and the J gene lost 1 base, with 12 bases spanning the gap.

CDR3 DNA: TGCAGTGCTAGAGACAGGATCCCGGCGGGGCAGTACTTC. Encoded protein: CSARDRIPAGQYF. This chain joins TRBV20-1 and TRBJ2-7; D may be TRBD2 (5 bases). Germline CDR1 is DFQATT and CDR2 is SNEGSKA (reference sequence). The CDR3 length is 13 residues. The ends were cut back, 0 bases at V and 9 bases at J, with 15 bases in the middle.

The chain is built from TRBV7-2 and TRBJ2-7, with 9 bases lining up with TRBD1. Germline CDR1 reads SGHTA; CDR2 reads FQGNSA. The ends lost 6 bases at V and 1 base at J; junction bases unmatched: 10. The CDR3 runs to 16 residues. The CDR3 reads CASRRTGGAGSYEQYF. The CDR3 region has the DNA TGTGCCAGCAGACGCACAGGGGGCGCAGGATCCTACGAGCAGTACTTC.

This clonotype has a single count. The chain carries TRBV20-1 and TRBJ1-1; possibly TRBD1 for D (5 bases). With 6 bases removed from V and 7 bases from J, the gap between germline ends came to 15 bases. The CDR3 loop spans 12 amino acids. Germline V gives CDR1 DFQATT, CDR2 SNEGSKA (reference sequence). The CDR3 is CSARTGGSEAFF. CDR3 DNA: TGCAGTGCCCGGACGGGGGGGAGTGAAGCTTTCTTT.

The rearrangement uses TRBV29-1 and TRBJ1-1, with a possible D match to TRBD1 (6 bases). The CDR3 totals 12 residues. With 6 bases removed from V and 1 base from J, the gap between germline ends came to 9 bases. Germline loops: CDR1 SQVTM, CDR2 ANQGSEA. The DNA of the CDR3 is TGCAGCGTGAGGGGGTGGAACACTGAAGCTTTCTTT. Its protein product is CSVRGWNTEAFF.

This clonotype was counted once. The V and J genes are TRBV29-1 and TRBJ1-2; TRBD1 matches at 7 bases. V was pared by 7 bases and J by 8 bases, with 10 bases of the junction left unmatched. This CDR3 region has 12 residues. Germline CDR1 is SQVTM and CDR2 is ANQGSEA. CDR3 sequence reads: CSASTGREGYTF. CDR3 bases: TGCAGCGCCTCGACAGGGCGTGAGGGCTACACCTTC.

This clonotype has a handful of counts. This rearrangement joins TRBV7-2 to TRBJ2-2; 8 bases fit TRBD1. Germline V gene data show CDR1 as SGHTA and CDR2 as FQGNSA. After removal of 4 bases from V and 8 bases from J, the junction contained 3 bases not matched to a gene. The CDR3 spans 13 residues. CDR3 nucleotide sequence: TGTGCCAGCAGCTCGGACAGGGAGGGGGAGCTGTTTTTT. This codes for CASSSDREGELFF.

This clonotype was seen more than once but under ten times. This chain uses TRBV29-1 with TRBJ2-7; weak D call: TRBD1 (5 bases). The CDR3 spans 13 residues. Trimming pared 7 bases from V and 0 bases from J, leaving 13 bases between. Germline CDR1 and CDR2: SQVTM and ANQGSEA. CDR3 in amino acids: CSAVTVSSYEQYF. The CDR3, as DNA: TGCAGCGCTGTGACAGTGAGCTCCTACGAGCAGTACTTC.

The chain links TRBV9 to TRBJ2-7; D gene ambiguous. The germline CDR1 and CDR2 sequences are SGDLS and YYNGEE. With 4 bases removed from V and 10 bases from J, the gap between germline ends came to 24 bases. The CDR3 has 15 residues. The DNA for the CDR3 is TGTGCCAGCAGCAACCTGGGTTCCCCTAGTAGTACCCAGTACTTC. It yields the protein CASSNLGSPSSTQYF.

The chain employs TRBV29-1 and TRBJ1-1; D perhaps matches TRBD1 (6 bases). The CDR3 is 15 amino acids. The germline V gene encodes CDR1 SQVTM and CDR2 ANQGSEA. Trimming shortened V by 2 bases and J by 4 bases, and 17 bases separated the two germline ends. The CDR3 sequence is CSVERGKGLSTEAFF. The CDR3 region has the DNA TGCAGCGTTGAAAGGGGGAAAGGGCTGAGCACTGAAGCTTTCTTT.

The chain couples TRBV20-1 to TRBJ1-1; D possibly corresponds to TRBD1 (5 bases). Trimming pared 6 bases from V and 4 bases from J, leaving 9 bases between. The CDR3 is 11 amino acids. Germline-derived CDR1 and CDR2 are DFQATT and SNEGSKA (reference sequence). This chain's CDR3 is CSARTSTEAFF. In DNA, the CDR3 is TGCAGTGCACGGACAAGCACTGAAGCTTTCTTT.

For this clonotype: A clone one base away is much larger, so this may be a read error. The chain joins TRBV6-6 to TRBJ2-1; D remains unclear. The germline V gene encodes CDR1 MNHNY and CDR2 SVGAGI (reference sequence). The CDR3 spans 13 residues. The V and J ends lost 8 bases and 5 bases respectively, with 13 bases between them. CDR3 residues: CASGPGPNNEQFF. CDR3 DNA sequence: TGTGCCAGCGGACCCGGACCCAACAATGAGCAGTTCTTC.

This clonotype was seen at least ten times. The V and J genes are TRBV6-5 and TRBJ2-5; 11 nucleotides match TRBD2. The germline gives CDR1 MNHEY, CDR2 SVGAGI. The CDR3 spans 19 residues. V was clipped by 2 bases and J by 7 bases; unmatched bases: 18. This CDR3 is CASSYPAFSGRDTRGTQYF. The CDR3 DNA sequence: TGTGCCAGCAGTTACCCAGCCTTTAGCGGGAGGGATACAAGAGGGACCCAGTACTTC.

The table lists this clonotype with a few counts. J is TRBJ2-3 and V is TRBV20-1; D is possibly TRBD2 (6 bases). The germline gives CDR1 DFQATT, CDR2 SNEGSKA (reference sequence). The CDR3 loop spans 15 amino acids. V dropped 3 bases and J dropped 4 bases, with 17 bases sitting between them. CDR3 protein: CSARLNEGGSDTQYF. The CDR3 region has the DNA TGCAGTGCTAGGCTTAACGAGGGAGGATCAGATACGCAGTATTTT.

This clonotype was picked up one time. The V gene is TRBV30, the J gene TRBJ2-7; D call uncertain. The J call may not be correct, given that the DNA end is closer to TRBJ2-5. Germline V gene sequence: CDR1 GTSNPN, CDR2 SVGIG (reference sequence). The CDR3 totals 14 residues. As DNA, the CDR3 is TGTGCCTGGAACCTCCGGACGCCCCGAGAGACCCAGTACTTC. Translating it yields CAWNLRTPRETQYF.

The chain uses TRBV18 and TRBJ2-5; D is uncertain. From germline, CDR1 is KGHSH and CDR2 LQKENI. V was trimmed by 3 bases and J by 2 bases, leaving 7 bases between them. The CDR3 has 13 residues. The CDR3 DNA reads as TGTGCCAGCTCACCTACTCAACAAGAGACCCAGTACTTC. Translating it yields CASSPTQQETQYF.

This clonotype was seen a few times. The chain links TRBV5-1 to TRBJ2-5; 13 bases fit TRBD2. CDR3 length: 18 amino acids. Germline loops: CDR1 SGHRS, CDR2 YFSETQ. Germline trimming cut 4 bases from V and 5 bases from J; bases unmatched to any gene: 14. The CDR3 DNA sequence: TGCGCCAGCAGCCCCGGACTAGCGGGGGACACCTTGAGGGAGACCCAGTACTTC. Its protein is CASSPGLAGDTLRETQYF. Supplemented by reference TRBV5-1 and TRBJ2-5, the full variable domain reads KAGVTQTPRYLIKTRGQQVTLSCSPISGHRSVSWYQQTPGQGLQFLFEYFSETQRNKGNFPGRFSGRQFSNSRSEMNVSTLELGDSALYLCASSPGLAGDTLRETQYFGPGTRLLVL.

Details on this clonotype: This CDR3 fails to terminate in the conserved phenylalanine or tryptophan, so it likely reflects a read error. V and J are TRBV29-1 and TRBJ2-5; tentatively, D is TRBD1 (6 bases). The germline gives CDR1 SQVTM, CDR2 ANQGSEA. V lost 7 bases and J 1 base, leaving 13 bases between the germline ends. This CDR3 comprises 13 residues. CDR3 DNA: TGCAGCGCCTTACGGACAGTCCAAGAGACCCAGTACTAC. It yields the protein CSALRTVQETQYY.